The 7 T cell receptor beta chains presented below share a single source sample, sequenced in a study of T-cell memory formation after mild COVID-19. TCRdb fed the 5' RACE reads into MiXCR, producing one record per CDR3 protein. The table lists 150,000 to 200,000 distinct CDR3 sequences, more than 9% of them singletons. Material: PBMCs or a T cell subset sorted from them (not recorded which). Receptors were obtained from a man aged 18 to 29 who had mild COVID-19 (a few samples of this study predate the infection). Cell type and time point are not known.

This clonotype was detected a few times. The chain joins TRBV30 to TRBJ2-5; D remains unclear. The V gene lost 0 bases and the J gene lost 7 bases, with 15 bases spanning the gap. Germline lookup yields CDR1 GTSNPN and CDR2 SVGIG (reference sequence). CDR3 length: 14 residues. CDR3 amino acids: CAWSVGPSRLTQYF. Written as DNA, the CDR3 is TGTGCCTGGAGTGTCGGACCATCCCGGTTGACCCAGTACTTC.

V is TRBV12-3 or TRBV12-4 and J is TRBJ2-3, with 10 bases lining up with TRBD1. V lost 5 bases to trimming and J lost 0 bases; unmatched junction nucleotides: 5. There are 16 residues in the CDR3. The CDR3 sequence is CASSRQGATSTDTQYF. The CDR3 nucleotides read TGTGCCAGCAGTCGACAGGGGGCGACTAGCACAGATACGCAGTATTTT.

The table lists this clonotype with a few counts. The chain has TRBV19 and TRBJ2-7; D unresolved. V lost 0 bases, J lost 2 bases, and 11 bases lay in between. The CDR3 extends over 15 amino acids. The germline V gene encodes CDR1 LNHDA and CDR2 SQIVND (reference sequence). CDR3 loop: CASSIEYGCTYEQYV. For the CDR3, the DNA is TGTGCCAGTAGTATAGAATACGGTTGCACCTACGAGCAGTACGTC.

CDR3 in DNA: TGCAGTGCCAGGCAGGGCAGCAATCAGCCCCAGCATTTT. It is translated as CSARQGSNQPQHF. The chain combines TRBV20-1 with TRBJ1-5; D possibly corresponds to TRBD1 (5 bases). V dropped 6 bases and J dropped 1 base, with 10 bases sitting between them. Germline-derived CDR1 and CDR2 are DFQATT and SNEGSKA (reference sequence). The CDR3 is 13 residues long.

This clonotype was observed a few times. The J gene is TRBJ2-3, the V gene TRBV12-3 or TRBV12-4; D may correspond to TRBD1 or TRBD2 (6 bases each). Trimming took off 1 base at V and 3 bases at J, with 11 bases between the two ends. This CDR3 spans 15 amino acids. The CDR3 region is CASSLGRRGTDTQYF. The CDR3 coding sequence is TGTGCCAGCAGTTTAGGGAGGAGGGGGACAGATACGCAGTATTTT.

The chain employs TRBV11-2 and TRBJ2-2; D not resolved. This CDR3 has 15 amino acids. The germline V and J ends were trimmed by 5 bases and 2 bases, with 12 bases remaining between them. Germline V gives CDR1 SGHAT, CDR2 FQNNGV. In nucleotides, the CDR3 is TGTGCCAGCAGCCCGCTGGTTCCTAACACCGGGGAGCTGTTTTTT. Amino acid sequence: CASSPLVPNTGELFF.

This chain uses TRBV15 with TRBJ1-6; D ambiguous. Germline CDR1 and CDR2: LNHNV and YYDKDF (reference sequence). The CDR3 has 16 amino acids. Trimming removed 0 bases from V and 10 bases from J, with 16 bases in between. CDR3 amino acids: CATSRDHNSPSSPLHF. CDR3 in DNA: TGTGCCACCAGCAGAGATCATAACAGTCCATCCTCACCCCTCCACTTT.